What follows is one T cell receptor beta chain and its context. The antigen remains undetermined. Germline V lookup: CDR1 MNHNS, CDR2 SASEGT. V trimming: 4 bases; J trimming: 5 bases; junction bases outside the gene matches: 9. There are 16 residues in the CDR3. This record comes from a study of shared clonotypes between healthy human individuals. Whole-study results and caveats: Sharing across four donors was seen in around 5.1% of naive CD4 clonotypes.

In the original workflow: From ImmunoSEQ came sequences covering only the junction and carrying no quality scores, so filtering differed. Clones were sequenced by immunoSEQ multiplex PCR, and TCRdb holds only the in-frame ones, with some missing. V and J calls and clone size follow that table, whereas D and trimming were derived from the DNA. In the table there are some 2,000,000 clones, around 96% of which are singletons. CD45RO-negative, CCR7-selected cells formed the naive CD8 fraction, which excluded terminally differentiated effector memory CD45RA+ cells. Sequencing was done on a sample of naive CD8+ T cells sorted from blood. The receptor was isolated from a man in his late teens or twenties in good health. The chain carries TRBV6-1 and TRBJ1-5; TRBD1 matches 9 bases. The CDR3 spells CASSVWDRDLYQPQHF. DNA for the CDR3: TGTGCCAGCAGTGTATGGGACAGGGACCTTTATCAGCCCCAGCATTTT.